Below, 14 T cell receptor beta chains from the same sample are listed, as sequenced in a study of T cell responses to AZD1222 COVID-19 vaccine. Measured with immunoSEQ multiplex PCR; TCRdb has only the in-frame clones, and not every one. This table has about 110,000 clones, around 94% appearing once. The specimen was peripheral blood, collected on day 0 of AZD1222 vaccination. The receptors derive from an adult in good health.

The chain is built from TRBV7-9 and TRBJ2-7; no firm D call. Trimming removed 5 bases from V and 0 bases from J, with 11 bases in between. The germline CDR1 and CDR2 sequences are SEHNR and FQNEAQ (reference sequence). This CDR3 contains 14 residues. The CDR3 loop is CASSPNSFSYEQYF. Here the CDR3 DNA reads TGTGCCAGCAGCCCAAACTCTTTCTCCTACGAGCAGTACTTC.

This chain connects TRBV11-1 to TRBJ1-1, with TRBD1 matching over 8 bases. In germline, CDR1 is SGHAT, CDR2 FQDESV (reference sequence). V shed 5 bases and J 0 bases; nucleotides not matched to a gene: 8. CDR3 length equals 16 residues. In DNA form, the CDR3 reads TGTGCCAGCAGCCTAACACAGGGGGTGATGAACACTGAAGCTTTCTTT. This sequence encodes CASSLTQGVMNTEAFF.

The rearrangement uses TRBV19 and TRBJ1-6, with 8 bases identical to TRBD1. The junction had 3 bases not matched to a gene; V was cut back by 6 bases and J by 5 bases. CDR3 length: 14 amino acids. The germline gives CDR1 LNHDA, CDR2 SQIVND (reference sequence). Here the CDR3 reads CASSGQGHNSPLHF. CDR3 coding DNA: TGTGCCAGTAGCGGACAGGGTCATAATTCACCCCTCCACTTT.

V and J are TRBV7-2 and TRBJ2-7; D is uncertain. CDR1 SGHTA and CDR2 FQGNSA come from the germline V gene. The CDR3 is 13 residues long. V shed 1 base and J shed 3 bases, with 7 bases lying between them. The CDR3 DNA is TGTGCCAGCAGCTTAGTCACGGGCTACGAGCAGTACTTC. This encodes CASSLVTGYEQYF.

CDR3 amino acids: CASSDPGYQPQHF. CDR3 coding DNA: TGTGCCAGCAGTGATCCGGGGTATCAGCCCCAGCATTTT. This chain links TRBV2 with TRBJ1-5; D remains ambiguous. From germline, CDR1 is SNHLY and CDR2 FYNNEI. V lost 3 bases and J 5 bases, leaving 8 bases between the germline ends. The CDR3 has 13 residues.

On this clone itself: A junction end diverges from the germline sequence, so it may reflect a read error. This chain links TRBV18 with TRBJ1-2; 7 nucleotides match TRBD1. The CDR3 contains 17 residues. CDR1 is KGHSH, CDR2 LQKENI, per germline. The CDR3 DNA reads TGTGCCAGTTCACCGTATGGGACAGCAAGGACTCACTATGGCTACACCTTC. Amino acids: CASSPYGTARTHYGYTF.

The V and J genes are TRBV6-5 and TRBJ1-1; TRBD1 might be the D (5 bases). This CDR3 has 14 residues. Deletions cut 7 bases from V and 10 bases from J, with 22 bases between. Germline values: CDR1 MNHEY, CDR2 SVGAGI. CDR3 bases: TGTGCCAGCACCCAGAACCGGGAGCGAGGGGCAGCTTTCTTT. As protein: CASTQNRERGAAFF.

The V call is TRBV19, the J call TRBJ1-1, with unresolved D. This CDR3 contains 15 residues. Germline assignment: CDR1 LNHDA and CDR2 SQIVND (reference sequence). The germline V and J ends were trimmed by 0 bases and 0 bases, with 8 bases remaining between them. For the CDR3, the DNA is TGTGCCAGTAGTATAGAAGAGGGTTTGAACACTGAAGCTTTCTTT. The encoded protein is CASSIEEGLNTEAFF.

This chain uses TRBV5-6 with TRBJ1-1; maybe TRBD1 (5 bases). Germline V gene sequence: CDR1 SGHDT, CDR2 YYEEEE. V lost 4 bases and J lost 4, with 11 bases in between. The CDR3 has 13 amino acids. The CDR3 DNA reads TGTGCCAGCAGCCTATGGGGGAGCACTGAAGCTTTCTTT. Protein product: CASSLWGSTEAFF. Using reference TRBV5-6 and TRBJ1-1 for the parts outside the CDR3, the full variable domain is DAGVTQSPTHLIKTRGQQVTLRCSPKSGHDTVSWYQQALGQGPQFIFQYYEEEERQRGNFPDRFSGHQFPNYSSELNVNALLLGDSALYLCASSLWGSTEAFFGQGTRLTVV.

The J gene is TRBJ1-3, the V gene TRBV6-5, with TRBD1 as a possible D gene (5 bases). The CDR3 loop spans 15 amino acids. V was pared by 6 bases and J by 0 bases, with 12 bases between. The V gene's germline CDR1 is MNHEY and CDR2 SVGAGI. CDR3 region: CASSQGRISGNTIYF. The CDR3 nucleotides are TGTGCCAGCAGCCAGGGACGGATCTCTGGAAACACCATATATTTT.

In its sample, this clone was seen once. J is TRBJ1-3 and V is TRBV12-5; maybe TRBD1 (6 bases). Deletions cut 8 bases from V and 2 bases from J, with 28 bases between. Germline CDR1 reads LGHNT; CDR2 reads FRNRAP. The CDR3 runs 19 residues. CDR3 sequence (DNA): TGTGCTAGTACCTGGTCGGGGGGCGGACTTAGGGTACCTGGAAACACCATATATTTT. This codes for CASTWSGGGLRVPGNTIYF.

This clone was counted a few times. The genes are TRBV6-4 and TRBJ2-1; TRBD2 agrees at 10 bases. CDR3 length equals 16 residues. V shed 3 bases and J 6 bases; nucleotides not matched to a gene: 8. Germline lookup yields CDR1 MRHNA and CDR2 SNTAGT. The CDR3 loop reads CASSERAGTSANEQFF. CDR3 DNA sequence: TGTGCCAGCAGTGAAAGAGCCGGGACTAGCGCCAATGAGCAGTTCTTC.

The chain couples TRBV19 to TRBJ2-1; TRBD2 might be the D (5 bases). The germline gives CDR1 LNHDA, CDR2 SQIVND (reference sequence). V was trimmed by 7 bases and J by 2 bases, leaving 12 bases between them. CDR3 length equals 14 residues. The CDR3 spells CASTISATYNEQFF. The CDR3 bases are TGTGCCAGTACCATTAGCGCAACCTACAATGAGCAGTTCTTC.

The rearrangement joins TRBV5-1 to TRBJ2-5, with TRBD1 matching 8 bases. J gave up 3 bases and V 3 bases, and 19 bases lay outside the gene matches. Germline V gives CDR1 SGHRS, CDR2 YFSETQ. The CDR3 loop spans 19 amino acids. CDR3 loop: CASSSNDRGLVPREETQYF. CDR3 in DNA: TGCGCCAGCAGCTCCAATGACAGGGGATTAGTACCAAGGGAAGAGACCCAGTACTTC.